Listed here are 9 T cell receptor beta chains from one sample, sequenced in a study of human T cells and chemical hapten exposure. MiXCR, applied by TCRdb to the RACE reads, yields one record per CDR3 protein. The repertoire holds more than 250,000 distinct CDR3 sequences, over 8% seen once, with 2% to 2.5% in the top ten. Indicated time point: pre-sensitization, week 0. Described treatment: therapeutic diphenylcyclopropenone sensitization with weekly scalp DPC. The starting material was whole blood, obtained in connection with sensitization to the hapten diphenylcyclopropenone (DPC). These receptors were collected from a woman aged 40 to 50 with alopecia areata. Some clones in this sample may be carry-over from other donors' samples.

This clonotype has more than one count but fewer than ten. The chain recombines TRBV6-5 with TRBJ2-7, with a tentative D call TRBD1 (5 bases). Per germline, CDR1 MNHEY and CDR2 SVGAGI. The CDR3 length is 12 residues. The ends were cut back, 9 bases at V and 6 bases at J, with 15 bases in the middle. The CDR3 region has the DNA TGTGCCAGTTCCCAGGGTGTGGGCGAGCAGTACTTC. Residues: CASSQGVGEQYF.

CDR3 coding DNA: TGTGCCAGCAGTTCTGGGGCGATGGAAGGCTACACCTTC. Amino acid sequence: CASSSGAMEGYTF. The gene calls are TRBV27 and TRBJ1-2; D may be TRBD1 (5 bases). The CDR3 loop spans 13 amino acids. Germline values: CDR1 MNHEY, CDR2 SMNVEV (reference sequence). V lost 4 bases and J 8 bases, leaving 14 bases between the germline ends.

A few counts support this clonotype. V and J are TRBV12-3 or TRBV12-4 and TRBJ2-7; possibly TRBD1 for D (5 bases). The V end lost 6 bases, the J end lost 4 bases, and 13 bases lay between the germline ends. The CDR3 covers 13 residues. The CDR3 nucleotides read TGTGCCAGCAGGCCCTCAGGGCTGTACGAGCAGTACTTC. This translates into CASRPSGLYEQYF.

The chain uses TRBV5-1 and TRBJ2-1; D is uncertain. V lost 4 bases and J 5 bases, leaving 19 bases between the germline ends. This CDR3 has 16 residues. Germline CDR1 is SGHRS and CDR2 is YFSETQ. The DNA for the CDR3 is TGCGCCAGCAGCCCAGGCCCGGTCGCAAAGAACAATGAGCAGTTCTTC. Translated, it gives CASSPGPVAKNNEQFF.

Only a few counts were recorded for this clonotype. The genes are TRBV7-2 and TRBJ2-7; 8 bases match TRBD2. Looked up from germline, CDR1 is SGHTA and CDR2 is FQGNSA. The CDR3 loop spans 14 amino acids. Unmatched junction bases numbered 11, after V lost 6 bases and J lost 7 bases. The CDR3 spells CASSREGYTGEQYF. The CDR3 nucleotides are TGTGCCAGCAGTCGGGAGGGCTACACGGGGGAGCAGTACTTC.

The chain recombines TRBV6-5 with TRBJ1-2, with a tentative D call TRBD1 (6 bases). Trimming left V 7 bases short and J 1 base short, with 19 bases between. The CDR3 covers 16 residues. Germline CDR1 is MNHEY and CDR2 is SVGAGI. CDR3 in amino acids: CASNRATTGNNYGYTF. DNA of the CDR3: TGTGCCAGCAACCGCGCCACCACAGGGAATAACTATGGCTACACCTTC.

In this sample, this clonotype turned up many times. V is TRBV28 and J is TRBJ2-3; D call uncertain. The CDR3 is 15 residues long. Trimming left V 6 bases short and J 0 bases short, with 13 bases between. Germline-derived CDR1 and CDR2 are MDHEN and SYDVKM. CDR3 loop: CASSTPGSSTDTQYF. The CDR3 DNA sequence: TGTGCCAGCAGCACGCCGGGCTCGAGCACAGATACGCAGTATTTT.

This clonotype turned up a few times. The chain is built from TRBV6-2 or TRBV6-3 and TRBJ2-5; the D is unclear. CDR3 length equals 14 residues. Trimming pared 4 bases from V and 4 bases from J, leaving 13 bases between. The germline V gene encodes CDR1 MNHEY and CDR2 SVGEGT. CDR3: CASSLQSPAETQYF. The CDR3 nucleotides read TGTGCCAGCAGTTTGCAGTCCCCTGCAGAGACCCAGTACTTC.

This clonotype appeared many times. The genes are TRBV18 and TRBJ1-1; 11 bases are a match to TRBD1. The CDR3 is 15 residues long. V gave up 3 bases and J gave up 5 bases; unmatched junction bases: 5. Per the germline V gene, CDR1 is KGHSH and CDR2 is LQKENI. CDR3 nucleotides: TGTGCCAGCTCACCTCCGGGACAGGGGGGAACTGAAGCTTTCTTT. This encodes CASSPPGQGGTEAFF.